The 8 T cell receptor beta chains reported below all come from one sample, sequenced in a study of cytomegalovirus exposure and HLA in healthy donors. The primer mix had 60 Vbeta and 13 Jbeta primers. Assay: immunoSEQ multiplex PCR; the TCRdb copy retains only in-frame clones and omits some. The table has around 190,000 clones, about 86% seen once; the top ten hold around 0.31%. Sequencing was done on a sample of PBMCs. The receptors were gathered from a woman younger than 45 in good health and CMV-seronegative.

The chain employs TRBV5-1 and TRBJ2-5, with TRBD2 matching 8 bases. This CDR3 spans 15 amino acids. Looked up from germline, CDR1 is SGHRS and CDR2 is YFSETQ. Losses at the gene ends were 3 bases for V and 5 bases for J; bases not matched to a gene: 9. The CDR3 sequence is CASSSYSGDEETQYF. The CDR3 region has the DNA TGCGCCAGCAGCTCGTATAGCGGGGACGAGGAGACCCAGTACTTC. Full variable domain (remainder filled in from reference TRBV5-1 and TRBJ2-5): KAGVTQTPRYLIKTRGQQVTLSCSPISGHRSVSWYQQTPGQGLQFLFEYFSETQRNKGNFPGRFSGRQFSNSRSEMNVSTLELGDSALYLCASSSYSGDEETQYFGPGTRLLVL.

This clone is a singleton in its sample. The chain has TRBV15 and TRBJ1-4; D gene unclear. CDR3 length: 18 amino acids. V was trimmed by 1 base and J by 10 bases, leaving 25 bases between them. From germline, CDR1 is LNHNV and CDR2 YYDKDF (reference sequence). CDR3 DNA sequence: TGTGCCACCAGCAGAGCCCACATGAGTACTAACGAGGGTGGAAAACTGTTTTTT. Its protein product is CATSRAHMSTNEGGKLFF.

In its sample, this clone was seen a few times. The chain recombines TRBV5-1 with TRBJ2-7, with 7 nucleotides matching TRBD2. The germline V gene encodes CDR1 SGHRS and CDR2 YFSETQ. V lost 0 bases and J lost 4; bases outside the gene matches: 4. The CDR3 consists of 14 residues. CDR3 in DNA: TGCGCCAGCAGCTTGGGCGGGAGTGGATACGAGCAGTACTTC. Translated, it gives CASSLGGSGYEQYF.

This chain joins TRBV9 and TRBJ2-3, with TRBD2 matching over 11 bases. The V gene end was trimmed by 0 bases and the J gene end by 3 bases; junction bases not matched to a gene: 6. Germline lookup yields CDR1 SGDLS and CDR2 YYNGEE. The CDR3 sequence is 17 residues long. Here the CDR3 DNA reads TGTGCCAGCAGCGTAGTAGCGGGGGGGCCAGAGACAGATACGCAGTATTTT. Its translation: CASSVVAGGPETDTQYF.

This sequence joins TRBV28 and TRBJ2-7; D remains unclear. In germline, CDR1 is MDHEN, CDR2 SYDVKM. Trimming stripped 4 bases from V and 7 bases from J, with 17 bases between. There are 14 residues in the CDR3. Here the CDR3 reads CASSSPDTPREQYF. In nucleotides, the CDR3 is TGTGCCAGCAGTTCACCAGACACACCCAGGGAGCAGTACTTC.

The chain recombines TRBV6-4 with TRBJ2-2; possibly TRBD1 for D (6 bases). The CDR3 has 15 amino acids. Per germline, CDR1 MRHNA and CDR2 SNTAGT. The V gene lost 1 base and the J gene lost 6 bases, with 12 bases spanning the gap. The CDR3 nucleotides are TGTGCCAGCAGTGACTTGGGGGCTGGTTCCGGGGAGCTGTTTTTT. Protein sequence: CASSDLGAGSGELFF.

This chain connects TRBV6-5 to TRBJ2-5; TRBD1 agrees at 9 bases. The germline gives CDR1 MNHEY, CDR2 SVGAGI. Germline trimming cut 5 bases from V and 5 bases from J; bases unmatched to any gene: 6. The CDR3 consists of 14 residues. In DNA, the CDR3 is TGTGCCAGCAGTCTACGGACAGGGGAGGAGACCCAGTACTTC. Translated, it gives CASSLRTGEETQYF.

The CDR3 DNA follows: TGTGCCAGCAGTGATTACGCGGGAGGCCGCCCCTACGAGCAGTACTTC. Residues: CASSDYAGGRPYEQYF. The rearrangement links TRBV6-1 to TRBJ2-7; 8 nucleotides match TRBD2. The J segment lost 2 bases and the V segment lost 3 bases, leaving 9 bases of the junction unmatched. CDR1 MNHNS and CDR2 SASEGT come from the germline V gene. CDR3 length equals 16 residues.